This TCR beta chain was obtained from a study of identical twins. TCRdb redid the calling of the 5' RACE reads with MiXCR, one entry per CDR3 protein. The sample records approximately 1.8 million distinct CDR3 sequences, about 30% being singletons. The CDR3 covers 13 residues. The V gene lost 3 bases and the J gene lost 0 bases, with 7 bases spanning the gap. Germline loops: CDR1 DFQATT, CDR2 SNEGSKA (reference sequence). Study results and caveats: Out-of-frame alpha sequences shared by twins showed excess low generation probability. In monozygotic twins, models underestimated the sharing of out-of-frame TCR alpha.

This clonotype was seen a few times. Its antigen is not known. Sequences were obtained from cord blood. The clonotype comes from a newborn girl in good health. This chain joins TRBV20-1 and TRBJ2-3; D is undetermined. As DNA, the CDR3 is TGCAGTGCTAGTTACGGGAGCACAGATACGCAGTATTTT. Translated, it gives CSASYGSTDTQYF.